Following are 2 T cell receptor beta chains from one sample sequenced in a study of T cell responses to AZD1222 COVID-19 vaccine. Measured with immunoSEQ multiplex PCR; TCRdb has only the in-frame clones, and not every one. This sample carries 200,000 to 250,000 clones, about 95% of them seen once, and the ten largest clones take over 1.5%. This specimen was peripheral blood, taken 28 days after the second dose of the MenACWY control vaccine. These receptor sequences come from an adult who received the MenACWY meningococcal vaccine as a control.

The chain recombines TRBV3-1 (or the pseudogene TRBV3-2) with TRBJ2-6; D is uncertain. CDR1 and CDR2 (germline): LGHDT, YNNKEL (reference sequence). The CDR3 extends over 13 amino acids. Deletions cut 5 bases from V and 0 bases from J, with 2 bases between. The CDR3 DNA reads TGTGCCAGCAGCTCCTCTGGGGCCAACGTCCTGACTTTC. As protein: CASSSSGANVLTF.

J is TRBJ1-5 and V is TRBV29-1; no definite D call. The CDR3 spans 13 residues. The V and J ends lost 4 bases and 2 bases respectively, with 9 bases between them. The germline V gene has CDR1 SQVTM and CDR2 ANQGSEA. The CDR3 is CSVVGVGNQPQHF. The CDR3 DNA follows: TGCAGCGTTGTTGGGGTTGGCAATCAGCCCCAGCATTTT.